A selection of T cell receptor beta chains follows, all from one sample in a study of CD8 T cells in Susac syndrome. One entry per CDR3 protein results from TCRdb running MiXCR on the immunoSEQ multiplex PCR reads. The sample contains around 230,000 distinct CDR3 sequences, about 96% of which appear only once. The sequenced sample was CD4+ T cells from PBMCs. Receptors originate from a human donor with Susac syndrome. The CDR3 runs from the conserved cysteine through the conserved F or W. Fields, in order: D gene, clone size, J gene, V gene, CDR3 protein, CDR3 DNA. D genes are given only for firm matches. The size of a clone is reported for some rows only, either as once, few or many, or as a class for expanded clones.

TRBD2	.	TRBJ2-1	TRBV5-1	CASSVSGTSYNEQFF	TGCGCCAGCAGCGTGAGCGGGACCTCCTACAATGAGCAGTTCTTC
.	.	TRBJ2-6	TRBV18	CASSPSWIPGANVLTF	TGTGCCAGCTCACCAAGTTGGATACCTGGAGCCAACGTCCTGACTTTC
.	.	TRBJ2-4	TRBV15	CATSRDGGTHPKNIQYF	TGTGCCACCAGCAGAGATGGTGGGACGCACCCAAAAAACATTCAGTACTTC
.	.	TRBJ1-2	TRBV7-9	CASRAAGATYGYTF	TGTGCCAGCAGAGCCGCCGGGGCCACCTATGGCTACACCTTC
.	.	TRBJ2-7	TRBV20-1	CSARGQASTYEQYF	TGCAGTGCTAGAGGACAGGCGTCTACCTACGAGCAGTACTTC
.	.	TRBJ1-5	TRBV2	CASSENLRQPQHF	TGTGCCAGCAGTGAGAACTTGCGACAGCCCCAGCATTTT
.	.	TRBJ1-1	TRBV29-1	CSGRRILNTEAFF	TGCAGCGGGAGACGGATATTGAACACTGAAGCTTTCTTT
TRBD2	.	TRBJ2-2	TRBV28	CASGTSGDTGELFF	TGTGCCAGCGGTACTAGCGGTGACACCGGGGAGCTGTTTTTT
.	.	TRBJ2-7	TRBV5-1	CASSFGGQSYEQYF	TGCGCCAGCAGCTTCGGGGGACAGAGCTACGAGCAGTACTTC
.	.	TRBJ1-2	TRBV30	CAWSEGRDYGYTF	TGTGCCTGGAGTGAAGGGAGGGACTATGGCTACACCTTC
.	.	TRBJ1-1	TRBV5-1	CASSLAATTEAFF	TGCGCCAGCAGCTTGGCCGCGACAACTGAAGCTTTCTTT
.	.	TRBJ2-7	TRBV20-1	CSANTGPSYEQYF	TGCAGTGCTAATACAGGTCCCTCCTACGAGCAGTACTTC
.	.	TRBJ2-3	TRBV20-1	CSATRIISGGTQYF	TGCAGTGCTACTCGAATAATTAGCGGTGGTACGCAGTATTTT
.	.	TRBJ2-6	TRBV19	CASAGANVLTF	TGTGCCAGTGCTGGGGCCAACGTCCTGACTTTC
TRBD2	.	TRBJ2-6	TRBV12-3/TRBV12-4	CASSLGNGGSGANVLTF	TGTGCCAGCAGTTTAGGCAACGGGGGGTCAGGGGCCAACGTCCTGACTTTC
.	.	TRBJ2-1	TRBV12-3/TRBV12-4	CASSFTDGTYNEQFF	TGTGCCAGCAGTTTCACGGACGGAACTTACAATGAGCAGTTCTTC
.	.	TRBJ1-2	TRBV28	CASEHGGSGYTF	TGTGCCAGCGAACACGGGGGATCTGGCTACACCTTC
.	.	TRBJ1-5	TRBV25-1	CASSEGRNQPQHF	TGTGCCAGCAGTGAGGGGCGCAATCAGCCCCAGCATTTT
TRBD1	.	TRBJ2-5	TRBV10-3	CAISVTGHETQYF	TGTGCCATCAGCGTGACAGGGCACGAGACCCAGTACTTC
.	.	TRBJ2-5	TRBV9	CASSDRGEETQYF	TGTGCCAGCAGCGATAGAGGGGAGGAGACCCAGTACTTC
TRBD1	once	TRBJ2-5	TRBV12-3/TRBV12-4	CASSLEGQGVKTQYF	TGTGCCAGCAGTTTAGAGGGACAGGGGGTGAAGACCCAGTACTTC
.	.	TRBJ2-7	TRBV12-3/TRBV12-4	CASLTAGNHEQYF	TGTGCCAGCCTAACCGCCGGGAACCACGAGCAGTACTTC